One sample yielded the 23 T cell receptor beta chains listed below, sequenced in a study of identical twins. Using its own MiXCR run on the 5' RACE reads, TCRdb lists one record per CDR3 protein. Among some 1,600,000 distinct CDR3 sequences listed, less than 40% were seen once. The material sequenced was cord blood. The receptors were sampled from a newborn girl in good health.

The V and J genes are TRBV6-6 and TRBJ1-2, with a tentative D call TRBD1 (5 bases). The germline V gene has CDR1 MNHNY and CDR2 SVGAGI (reference sequence). The CDR3 has 12 residues. Trimming removed 6 bases at V and 8 bases at J, with 13 bases between. The CDR3 DNA is TGTGCCAGCAGCGGGGGGTCGAGGGGCTACACCTTC. The encoded protein is CASSGGSRGYTF.

Points on this clonotype: The junction departs from the called germline gene at one end, perhaps through a read error. The CDR3 is CANSYGASPDNSPLHF. CDR3 nucleotide sequence: TGTGCCAACAGTTACGGCGCGAGCCCCGATAATTCACCCCTCCACTTT. The chain has TRBV6-6 and TRBJ1-6; D not certain. The CDR3 has 16 residues. Germline lookup yields CDR1 MNHNY and CDR2 SVGAGI (reference sequence).

This rearrangement joins TRBV7-2 to TRBJ2-1, with 8 bases aligning to TRBD2. With the DNA end fitting TRBJ2-7 better, the J assignment may be wrong. The germline CDR1 and CDR2 sequences are SGHTA and FQGNSA. This CDR3 is 18 amino acids long. CDR3 sequence: CASSLALAGTRSYNEQYF. The CDR3 nucleotides read TGTGCCAGCAGCTTAGCCCTAGCGGGTACGCGTTCCTACAATGAGCAGTACTTC.

This chain joins TRBV5-1 and TRBJ1-5, with 8 bases matching TRBD1. In germline, CDR1 is SGHRS, CDR2 YFSETQ. The CDR3 runs 16 residues. V was clipped by 4 bases and J by 5 bases; unmatched bases: 11. This CDR3 reads CASSPGGGTGYQPQHF. The CDR3 region has the DNA TGCGCCAGCAGCCCGGGGGGCGGGACAGGCTATCAGCCCCAGCATTTT.

The table lists this clonotype with a few counts. The chain is built from TRBV10-2 and TRBJ2-1; 8 bases align to TRBD1. The V segment lost 4 bases and the J segment 10 bases; nucleotides outside the gene matches: 6. The CDR3 is made up of 13 amino acids. The germline V gene encodes CDR1 WSHSY and CDR2 SAAADI. The CDR3 spells CASSGQGIGEQFF. CDR3 DNA sequence: TGCGCCAGCAGTGGACAGGGGATCGGGGAGCAGTTCTTC.

A few counts support this clonotype. The CDR3 region is CASSLGDRESGGYTF. The DNA of the CDR3 is TGCGCCAGCAGCTTGGGGGACAGGGAATCGGGTGGCTACACCTTC. The chain has TRBV5-1 and TRBJ1-2; TRBD1 aligns across 9 bases. CDR1 is SGHRS, CDR2 YFSETQ, per germline. The CDR3 totals 15 residues. V was pared by 0 bases and J by 7 bases, with 7 bases of the junction left unmatched.

CDR3 amino acids: CASRTLAGGLTDTQYF. The DNA of the CDR3 is TGTGCCAGCAGAACTCTAGCGGGAGGCCTCACAGATACGCAGTATTTT. This chain joins TRBV6-2 or TRBV6-3 and TRBJ2-3; 11 positions agree with TRBD2. The germline gives CDR1 MNHEY, CDR2 SVGEGT. V lost 6 bases and J lost 2; bases outside the gene matches: 7. The CDR3 consists of 16 residues.

This clonotype has only a few counts. The chain carries TRBV20-1 and TRBJ1-4; D is unresolved. V was trimmed by 2 bases and J by 0 bases, leaving 10 bases between them. Per germline, CDR1 DFQATT and CDR2 SNEGSKA (reference sequence). The CDR3 consists of 15 residues. The CDR3 bases are TGCAGTGCTAGATCGAGTACTGCAACTAATGAAAAACTGTTTTTT. This translates into CSARSSTATNEKLFF.

The J gene is TRBJ2-1, the V gene TRBV20-1, with 7 bases aligning to TRBD2. From germline, CDR1 is DFQATT and CDR2 SNEGSKA (reference sequence). This CDR3 has 16 amino acids. J lost 5 bases, V lost 0 bases, and 10 bases had no gene match. CDR3 sequence: CSARDPGGGNNNEQFF. The DNA for the CDR3 is TGCAGTGCTAGAGACCCTGGGGGGGGGAACAACAATGAGCAGTTCTTC.

The rearrangement joins TRBV20-1 to TRBJ2-1; D might be TRBD2 (6 bases). The DNA end is more similar to TRBJ2-7, so the J call may be wrong. CDR1 and CDR2 from the germline V gene are DFQATT and SNEGSKA (reference sequence). The CDR3 loop spans 13 amino acids. CDR3 sequence: CSAPLAANYEQYF. CDR3 nucleotide sequence: TGCAGTGCCCCTTTAGCGGCTAACTATGAGCAGTACTTC.

This clonotype was seen only a few times. The chain uses TRBV5-1 and TRBJ1-5, with D perhaps TRBD1 (6 bases). V was shortened by 4 bases and J by 0 bases, with 8 bases between the two germline ends. The germline CDR1 and CDR2 sequences are SGHRS and YFSETQ. CDR3 length equals 14 residues. CDR3 sequence: CASSMDSSNQPQHF. The CDR3 DNA is TGCGCCAGCAGCATGGACAGTAGCAATCAGCCCCAGCATTTT.

The CDR3 reads CASSLVTGNTDTQYF. CDR3 bases: TGTGCCAGCAGCTTAGTGACGGGGAACACAGATACGCAGTATTTT. V is TRBV7-2 and J is TRBJ2-3, with D possibly being TRBD2 (5 bases). Germline V gene sequence: CDR1 SGHTA, CDR2 FQGNSA. Trimming cost V 1 base and J 2 bases, with 10 bases left between them. This CDR3 comprises 15 residues.

This clonotype was picked up a small number of times. The junction departs from the called germline gene at one end, perhaps through a read error. This rearrangement joins TRBV12-5 to TRBJ2-1; D gene unclear. This CDR3 comprises 13 residues. From germline, CDR1 is LGHNT and CDR2 FRNRAP. DNA for the CDR3: TGTGCTAGTGGATCCGACGGTCACAATGAGCGGTTCTTC. Protein sequence: CASGSDGHNERFF. Full variable domain (outside the CDR3, taken from reference TRBV12-5 and TRBJ2-1): DARVTQTPRHKVTEMGQEVTMRCQPILGHNTVFWYRQTMMQGLELLAYFRNRAPLDDSGMPKDRFSAEMPDATLATLKIQPSEPRDSAVYFCASGSDGHNERFFGPGTRLTVL.

This chain connects TRBV3-1 to TRBJ2-5; perhaps TRBD1 as D (6 bases). Germline V gives CDR1 LGHDT, CDR2 YNNKEL (reference sequence). The CDR3 has 13 residues. V lost 0 bases and J lost 11, with 13 bases in between. The CDR3 nucleotides are TGTGCCAGCAGCCAAGATCGGCCTAGGGGGCAGTACTTC. It yields the protein CASSQDRPRGQYF.

This clonotype has only a few counts. V usage is TRBV27 and J usage is TRBJ2-1; D might be TRBD1 (5 bases). This CDR3 has 16 residues. Germline CDR1 reads MNHEY; CDR2 reads SMNVEV (reference sequence). V was pared by 4 bases and J by 1 base, with 14 bases between. DNA for the CDR3: TGTGCCAGCAGTTCCCCGGACACGCCTTCCTACAATGAGCAGTTCTTC. Translated: CASSSPDTPSYNEQFF.

This chain connects TRBV7-9 to TRBJ2-5; 8 bases align to TRBD2. The trim removed 5 bases at V and 3 bases at J, leaving 5 bases unmatched. Per germline, CDR1 SEHNR and CDR2 FQNEAQ (reference sequence). This CDR3 comprises 14 residues. The CDR3: CASSPRGGKETQYF. The CDR3 nucleotides read TGTGCCAGCAGCCCTCGGGGGGGAAAAGAGACCCAGTACTTC.

The rearrangement links TRBV20-1 to TRBJ1-4, with D hard to call. Germline V gene data show CDR1 as DFQATT and CDR2 as SNEGSKA (reference sequence). The CDR3 contains 13 residues. Between the trimmed V and J ends, which lost 1 base and 8 bases, there was a span of 11 bases. The CDR3 region is CSARAGVEEKLFF. The CDR3 DNA is TGCAGTGCTAGAGCTGGGGTAGAAGAAAAACTGTTTTTT.

This rearrangement joins TRBV12-3 or TRBV12-4 to TRBJ2-3, with a tentative D call TRBD1 (6 bases). The ends were cut back, 3 bases at V and 4 bases at J, with 11 bases in the middle. There are 14 residues in the CDR3. CDR3 nucleotides: TGTGCCAGCAGTTTTGAGGCAGGGGCAGATACGCAGTATTTT. This sequence encodes CASSFEAGADTQYF.

This clonotype was detected only a few times. This chain joins TRBV20-1 and TRBJ1-2; 7 bases line up with TRBD1. The CDR3 sequence is 13 residues long. V shed 2 bases and J 4 bases; nucleotides not matched to a gene: 4. Germline loops: CDR1 DFQATT, CDR2 SNEGSKA (reference sequence). The CDR3 reads CSARPGGSYGYTF. CDR3 in DNA: TGCAGTGCTAGACCAGGGGGGAGCTATGGCTACACCTTC.

This clonotype came up many times. The J gene is TRBJ1-2, the V gene TRBV4-2, with D tentatively TRBD1 (6 bases). V was cut by 1 base and J by 7 bases, with 13 bases left in between. The V gene's germline CDR1 is LGHNA and CDR2 YNFKEQ. CDR3 length: 14 residues. Here the CDR3 reads CASSQATGLSGYTF. For the CDR3, the DNA is TGTGCCAGCAGCCAAGCTACAGGGCTGTCTGGCTACACCTTC.

This clonotype was seen more than once but under ten times. The genes are TRBV18 and TRBJ2-4, with D unclear. The end of the DNA fits TRBJ2-7 better, so the J call may be wrong. Germline V CDR1 and CDR2: KGHSH, LQKENI. The CDR3 loop spans 11 amino acids. CDR3: CASSGDHEQYF. The CDR3 bases are TGTGCCAGCTCAGGTGACCACGAGCAGTACTTC.

The chain combines TRBV6-5 with TRBJ2-2; TRBD2 matches at 10 bases. J lost 5 bases, V lost 6 bases, and 6 bases had no gene match. This CDR3 region has 15 residues. From germline, CDR1 is MNHEY and CDR2 SVGAGI. For the CDR3, the DNA is TGTGCCAGCAGACCACTAGCGGGGAGAACCGGGGAGCTGTTTTTT. This gives the protein CASRPLAGRTGELFF.

CDR3 protein: CASSPQSSTGGYSYEQYF. CDR3 coding DNA: TGTGCCAGCTCACCCCAGTCCAGTACCGGGGGCTACTCCTACGAGCAGTACTTC. The chain links TRBV18 to TRBJ2-7, with D perhaps assigned TRBD1 or TRBD2 (6 bases each). Germline values: CDR1 KGHSH, CDR2 LQKENI. Trimming took off 3 bases at V and 0 bases at J, with 21 bases between the two ends. This CDR3 has 18 amino acids.